These T cell receptor beta chains were read from a single sample in a study of beta chain features in type 1 diabetes. Here immunoSEQ multiplex PCR was the method, and the copy in TCRdb shows in-frame clones only, minus some. The sample holds some 900,000 clones, around a sixth seen once. The sequenced sample was naive CD4+ T cells from blood. Every receptor here comes from a woman under 30 in good health. The CDR3 runs from the conserved cysteine through the conserved F or W. Fields, in order: D gene, V gene, J gene, clone size, CDR3 DNA, CDR3 protein. The D gene is left open where the match is weak. Some rows have no size entry. The others give once, few or many, or a class for an expanded clone.

D: TRBD2; V: TRBV29-1; J: TRBJ2-7; size: few; DNA: TGCAGCGTTGTCGGGAGGTACTCCTACGAGCAGTACTTC; CDR3: CSVVGRYSYEQYF
D: NA; V: TRBV20-1; J: TRBJ2-3; size: NA; DNA: TGCAGTGCTTTTCGCACAGATACGCAGTATTTT; CDR3: CSAFRTDTQYF
D: TRBD1; V: TRBV15; J: TRBJ2-1; size: NA; DNA: TGTGCCACCAGCAGGCACGGGACAGGGTATTACAATGAGCAGTTCTTC; CDR3: CATSRHGTGYYNEQFF
D: NA; V: TRBV29-1; J: TRBJ1-3; size: few; DNA: TGCAGCGTCGCCTTATCTGGAAACACCATATATTTT; CDR3: CSVALSGNTIYF
D: NA; V: TRBV18; J: TRBJ2-2; size: NA; DNA: TGTGCCAGCTCACCATATCAACGGGGGCTACGGGAGCTGTTTTTT; CDR3: CASSPYQRGLRELFF
D: NA; V: TRBV7-9; J: TRBJ2-7; size: few; DNA: TGTGCCAGCAGCTTAGGCAGGGTCGGGTACGAGCAGTACTTC; CDR3: CASSLGRVGYEQYF
D: NA; V: TRBV28; J: TRBJ1-5; size: NA; DNA: TGTGCCAGCAGCAGTGTCCAGCCCCAGCATTTT; CDR3: CASSSVQPQHF
D: TRBD1; V: TRBV28; J: TRBJ2-7; size: few; DNA: TGTGCCAGCAGTTTATTCACAGGGGTGGACGAGCAGTACTTC; CDR3: CASSLFTGVDEQYF
D: NA; V: TRBV2; J: TRBJ2-1; size: NA; DNA: TGTGCCAGCAGTGGAGAGCAGGGAAGCTCCTACAATGAGCAGTTCTTC; CDR3: CASSGEQGSSYNEQFF
D: NA; V: TRBV18; J: TRBJ2-5; size: few; DNA: TGTGCCAGCTCACCGCCCGAACTAGTGCGGGAGACCCAGTACTTC; CDR3: CASSPPELVRETQYF
D: NA; V: TRBV29-1; J: TRBJ2-1; size: NA; DNA: TGCAGCGCCGCAGGGCAGGGTAACAATGAGCAGTTCTTC; CDR3: CSAAGQGNNEQFF
D: TRBD1; V: TRBV6-1; J: TRBJ2-7; size: NA; DNA: TGTGCCAGCAGTGAAAAGCTGGGACAGGTCTACGAGCAGTACTTC; CDR3: CASSEKLGQVYEQYF
D: NA; V: TRBV7-8; J: TRBJ2-2; size: few; DNA: TGTGCCAGCAGCGCAACCGGGACCCAGTCCGGGGAGCTGTTTTTT; CDR3: CASSATGTQSGELFF
D: TRBD1; V: TRBV11-2; J: TRBJ2-5; size: few; DNA: TGTGCCAGCAGCTCAAGAGGGGGCGGGGAGACCCAGTACTTC; CDR3: CASSSRGGGETQYF
D: NA; V: TRBV9; J: TRBJ2-7; size: NA; DNA: TGTGCCAGCAGCGTAGATCCAGCTCTGACCTACGAGCAGTACTTC; CDR3: CASSVDPALTYEQYF